This T cell receptor beta chain was found in a study of graft-versus-host responses after intestinal transplantation. General study findings and limits: Early HvG declines after transplant were associated with peak circulating GvH clone levels.

Only in-frame clones appear in the TCRdb table, and some are missing; sequencing was by immunoSEQ multiplex PCR. The table includes roughly 80,000 clones, 92% detected once. A word on this clone: What it binds is unknown.

This CDR3 region has 14 residues. The V and J ends lost 0 bases and 3 bases, in that order; junction bases with no gene match: 2. Germline CDR1 reads SGHNT; CDR2 reads YYREEE (reference sequence). The clonotype comes from a human patient who received an intestinal transplant, so some T cells may come from the graft donor. The specimen was PBMCs, collected 98 days after intestinal transplantation. The chain uses TRBV5-4 and TRBJ2-7; 8 bases agree with TRBD1. DNA of the CDR3: TGTGCCAGCAGCTTGGGGACAGGGAACTACGAGCAGTACTTC. Translating gives CASSLGTGNYEQYF.